The text below deals with one TCR beta chain. Its antigen is not identified. The data stem from a study of OX40 agonist ivuxolimab in advanced cancers. Background on the study: At 0.01 to 10 mg/kg, ivuxolimab was administered intravenously to patients every 2 weeks. Head and neck, renal cell, melanoma or hepatocellular carcinoma were the cancers that dose-escalation patients had. Study findings and constraints: Which antigen the expanded peripheral T cells recognized is unknown.

Method: immunoSEQ multiplex PCR; TCRdb's copy keeps in-frame clones and lacks some. The sample records about 48,000 clones, around 91% being singletons. Losses at the gene ends were 3 bases for V and 2 bases for J; bases not matched to a gene: 3. The CDR3 covers 15 residues. CDR1 and CDR2 from the germline V gene are MGHRA and YSYEKL. The specimen was CD4+ or CD8+ T cells sorted from blood, collected in a trial of the OX40 agonist ivuxolimab. This chain connects TRBV4-1 to TRBJ2-5; 10 bases map to TRBD1. This TCR was recovered from an adult with an advanced solid tumor such as melanoma, head and neck, liver or kidney cancer. CDR3 protein: CASSQMGQGQETQYF. The CDR3 DNA reads TGCGCCAGCAGCCAGATGGGACAGGGGCAAGAGACCCAGTACTTC.